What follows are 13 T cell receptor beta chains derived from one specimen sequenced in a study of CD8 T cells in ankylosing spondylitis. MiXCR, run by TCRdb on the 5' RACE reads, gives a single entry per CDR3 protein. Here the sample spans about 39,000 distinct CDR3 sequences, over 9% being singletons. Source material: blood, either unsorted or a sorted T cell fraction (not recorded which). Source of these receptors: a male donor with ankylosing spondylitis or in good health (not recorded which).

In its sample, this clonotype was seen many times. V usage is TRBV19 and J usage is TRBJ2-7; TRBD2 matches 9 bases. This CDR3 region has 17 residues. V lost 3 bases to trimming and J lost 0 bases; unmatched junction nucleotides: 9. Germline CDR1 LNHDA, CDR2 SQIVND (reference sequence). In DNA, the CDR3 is TGTGCCAGTAGTATTGGAGCGGGAGGCCCGAGCTCCTACGAGCAGTACTTC. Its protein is CASSIGAGGPSSYEQYF.

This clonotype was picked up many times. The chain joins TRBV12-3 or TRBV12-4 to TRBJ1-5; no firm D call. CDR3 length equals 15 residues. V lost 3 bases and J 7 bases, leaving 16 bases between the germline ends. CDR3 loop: CASSFNGVGIQPQHF. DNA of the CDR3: TGTGCCAGCAGTTTTAACGGTGTGGGGATCCAGCCCCAGCATTTT.

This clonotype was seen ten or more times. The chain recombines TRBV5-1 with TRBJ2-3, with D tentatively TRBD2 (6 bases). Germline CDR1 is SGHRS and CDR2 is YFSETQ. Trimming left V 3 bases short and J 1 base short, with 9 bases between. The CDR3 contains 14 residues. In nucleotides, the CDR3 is TGCGCCAGCAGCTACGGCGGGGGCACAGATACGCAGTATTTT. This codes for CASSYGGGTDTQYF.

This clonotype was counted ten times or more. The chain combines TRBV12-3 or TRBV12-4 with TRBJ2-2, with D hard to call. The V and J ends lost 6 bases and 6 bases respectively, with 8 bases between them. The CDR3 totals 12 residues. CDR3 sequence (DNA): TGTGCCAGCAGCCCTTCCCCCGGGGAGCTGTTTTTT. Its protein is CASSPSPGELFF.

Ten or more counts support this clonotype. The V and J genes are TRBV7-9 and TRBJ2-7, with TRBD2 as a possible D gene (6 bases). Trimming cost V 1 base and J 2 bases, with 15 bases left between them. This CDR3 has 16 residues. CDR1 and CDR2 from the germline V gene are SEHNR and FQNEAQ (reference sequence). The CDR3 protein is CASSLDGGAITYEQYF. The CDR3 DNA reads TGTGCCAGCAGCTTAGACGGCGGGGCGATAACCTACGAGCAGTACTTC.

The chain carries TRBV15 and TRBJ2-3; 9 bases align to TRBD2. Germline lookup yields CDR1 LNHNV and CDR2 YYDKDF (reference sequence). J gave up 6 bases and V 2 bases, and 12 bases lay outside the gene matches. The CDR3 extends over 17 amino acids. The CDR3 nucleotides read TGTGCCACCAGCAGATCCATCCTAGCGGGATTTGTTGATACGCAGTATTTT. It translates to CATSRSILAGFVDTQYF. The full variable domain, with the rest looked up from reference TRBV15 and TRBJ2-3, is DAMVIQNPRYQVTQFGKPVTLSCSQTLNHNVMYWYQQKSSQAPKLLFHYYDKDFNNEADTPDNFQSRRPNTSFCFLDIRSPGLGDTAMYLCATSRSILAGFVDTQYFGPGTRLTVL.

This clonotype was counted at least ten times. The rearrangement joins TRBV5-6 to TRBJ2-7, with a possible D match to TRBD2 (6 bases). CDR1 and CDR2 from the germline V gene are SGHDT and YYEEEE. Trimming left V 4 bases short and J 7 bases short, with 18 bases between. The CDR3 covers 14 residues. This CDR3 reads CASSLVGGSPEQYF. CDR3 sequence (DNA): TGTGCCAGCAGCCTCGTCGGGGGAAGTCCTGAGCAGTACTTC.

This CDR3 is CASSVAQGGHSPLHF. The CDR3 bases are TGTGCCAGCAGCGTAGCACAGGGAGGGCACTCACCCCTCCACTTT. V usage is TRBV9 and J usage is TRBJ1-6; a possible D gene is TRBD1 (6 bases). Looked up from germline, CDR1 is SGDLS and CDR2 is YYNGEE. Between the trimmed V and J ends, which lost 0 bases and 10 bases, there was a span of 14 bases. This CDR3 is built from 15 residues.

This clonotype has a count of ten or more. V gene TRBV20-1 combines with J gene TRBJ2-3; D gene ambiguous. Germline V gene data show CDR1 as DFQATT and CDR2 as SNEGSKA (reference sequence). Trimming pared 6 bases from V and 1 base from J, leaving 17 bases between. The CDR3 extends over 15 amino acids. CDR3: CSAPSLRKGTDTQYF. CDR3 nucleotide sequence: TGCAGTGCGCCCTCCCTACGTAAGGGCACAGATACGCAGTATTTT.

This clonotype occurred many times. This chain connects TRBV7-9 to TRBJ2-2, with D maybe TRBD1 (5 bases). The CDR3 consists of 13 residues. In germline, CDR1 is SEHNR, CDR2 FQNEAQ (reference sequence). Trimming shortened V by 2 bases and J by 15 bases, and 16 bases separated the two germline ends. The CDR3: CASSLSLQVTMFF. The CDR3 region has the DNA TGTGCCAGCAGCTTATCCTTACAGGTGACGATGTTTTTT.

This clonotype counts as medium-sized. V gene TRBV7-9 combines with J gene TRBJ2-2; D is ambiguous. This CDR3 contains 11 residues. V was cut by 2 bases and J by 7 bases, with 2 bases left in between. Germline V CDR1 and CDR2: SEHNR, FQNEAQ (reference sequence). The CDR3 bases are TGTGCCAGCAGCTTACACGGGGAGCTGTTTTTT. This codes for CASSLHGELFF.

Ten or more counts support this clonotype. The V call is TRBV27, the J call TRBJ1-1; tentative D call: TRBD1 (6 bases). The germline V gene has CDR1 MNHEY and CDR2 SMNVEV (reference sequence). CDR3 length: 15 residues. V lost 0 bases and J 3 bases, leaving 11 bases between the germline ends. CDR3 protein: CASSLSPGQYTEAFF. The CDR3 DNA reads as TGTGCCAGCAGTTTATCCCCCGGACAGTACACTGAAGCTTTCTTT.

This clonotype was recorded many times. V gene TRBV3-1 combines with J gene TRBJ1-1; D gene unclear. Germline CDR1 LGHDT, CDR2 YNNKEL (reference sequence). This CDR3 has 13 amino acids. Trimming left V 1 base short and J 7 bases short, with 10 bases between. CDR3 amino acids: CASSQGVSGEAFF. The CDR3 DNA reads TGTGCCAGCAGCCAAGGGGTCTCAGGTGAAGCTTTCTTT.